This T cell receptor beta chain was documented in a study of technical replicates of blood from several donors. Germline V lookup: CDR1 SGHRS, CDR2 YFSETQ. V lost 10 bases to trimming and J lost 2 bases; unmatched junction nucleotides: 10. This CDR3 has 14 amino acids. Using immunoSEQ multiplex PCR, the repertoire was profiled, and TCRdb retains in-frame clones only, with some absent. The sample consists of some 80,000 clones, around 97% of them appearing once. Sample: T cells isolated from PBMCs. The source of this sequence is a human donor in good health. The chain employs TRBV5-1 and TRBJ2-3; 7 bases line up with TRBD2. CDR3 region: CASGWGGTTDTQYF. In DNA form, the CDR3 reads TGCGCCTCCGGATGGGGGGGGACCACAGATACGCAGTATTTT. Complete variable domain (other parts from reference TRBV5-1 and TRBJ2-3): KAGVTQTPRYLIKTRGQQVTLSCSPISGHRSVSWYQQTPGQGLQFLFEYFSETQRNKGNFPGRFSGRQFSNSRSEMNVSTLELGDSALYLCASGWGGTTDTQYFGPGTRLTVL.